One TCR beta chain is described in this entry. Antigen unknown. The junction shows a germline mismatch at one end, possibly a read error. This CDR3 is built from 13 residues. Per germline, CDR1 SGHTA and CDR2 FQGNSA. These data come from a study of vaccination and CD4 T cells after COVID-19. Across the whole study: With a range of 35 to 161, the median interval from diagnosis to drawing post-COVID samples was approximately 100 days.

Treatment indicated: approximately nine-day PBMC culture with coronavirus spike peptide pools or control peptides (ViraFEST assay). Per well, fewer than 2.5 million PBMCs were cultured in the presence of 9 to 10 IU/ml IL-2 and approximately 9.4 ug/ml peptide pools. Oncomine TCR Beta short-read sequencing was applied to DNA from cultured CD4+ T cells. TCRdb re-called the PCR reads through MiXCR, storing one row per CDR3 protein. The table records roughly 14,000 distinct CDR3 sequences, roughly 51% of them present only once. The chain has TRBV7-2 and TRBJ1-1, with D tentatively TRBD1 (5 bases). The sequences come from CD4+ T cells from blood, cultured in vitro, collected before SARS-CoV-2 vaccination. The sequence derives from a human donor who had recovered from COVID-19. CDR3 bases: TGTGCCAGTTGTGACAGTCTGAACACTGAAGCTTTCTTC. Its translation is CASCDSLNTEAFF.